The clone carrying this TCR beta chain was picked up one time. Its antigen is unknown. This specimen belongs to a study of neurological immune-mediated disorders. Study results and caveats: The absence of shared CDR3 amino acid sequences among expanded clones across subjects suggests private repertoires in all groups.

By 5'RACE with 10-nucleotide random UMIs, the cDNA was made. Using its own MiXCR run on the 5' RACE reads, TCRdb lists one record per CDR3 protein. The table records 71,000 or so distinct CDR3 sequences, approximately 15% of them present only once. The time point: longitudinal time-point 1 (baseline). A total of 2 million PBMCs stored at -80 degrees C provided the unsorted libraries. CDR1 is SGHRS and CDR2 is YFSETQ in the germline V gene. This CDR3 has 15 residues. With 0 bases clipped from V and 7 bases from J, the junction kept 8 bases outside the gene matches. This chain uses TRBV5-1 with TRBJ2-5; the match to TRBD2 covers 8 bases. The receptor was isolated from a female donor with HTLV-1-associated myelopathy (HAM/TSP). The sequenced sample consisted of PBMCs. CDR3 residues: CASSLELAGIGTQYF. The CDR3 DNA is TGCGCCAGCAGCTTGGAATTAGCGGGGATAGGGACCCAGTACTTC.